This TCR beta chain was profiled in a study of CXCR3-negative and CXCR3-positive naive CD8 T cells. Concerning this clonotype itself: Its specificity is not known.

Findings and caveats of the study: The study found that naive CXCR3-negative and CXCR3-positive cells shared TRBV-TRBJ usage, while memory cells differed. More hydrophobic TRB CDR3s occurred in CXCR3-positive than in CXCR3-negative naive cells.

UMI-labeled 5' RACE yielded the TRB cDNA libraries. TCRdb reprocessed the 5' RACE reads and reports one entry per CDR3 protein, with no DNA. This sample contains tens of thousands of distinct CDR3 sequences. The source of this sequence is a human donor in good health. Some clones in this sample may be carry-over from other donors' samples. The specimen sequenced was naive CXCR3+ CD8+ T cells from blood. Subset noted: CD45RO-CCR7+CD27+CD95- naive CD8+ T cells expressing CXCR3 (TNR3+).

The chain's CDR3 is CSVGGQGRRDTQYF. The chain recombines TRBV29-1 with TRBJ2-3; TCRdb's D call, TRBD1, is unchecked because there is no DNA. The germline CDR1 and CDR2 sequences are SQVTM and ANQGSEA. This CDR3 comprises 14 residues.